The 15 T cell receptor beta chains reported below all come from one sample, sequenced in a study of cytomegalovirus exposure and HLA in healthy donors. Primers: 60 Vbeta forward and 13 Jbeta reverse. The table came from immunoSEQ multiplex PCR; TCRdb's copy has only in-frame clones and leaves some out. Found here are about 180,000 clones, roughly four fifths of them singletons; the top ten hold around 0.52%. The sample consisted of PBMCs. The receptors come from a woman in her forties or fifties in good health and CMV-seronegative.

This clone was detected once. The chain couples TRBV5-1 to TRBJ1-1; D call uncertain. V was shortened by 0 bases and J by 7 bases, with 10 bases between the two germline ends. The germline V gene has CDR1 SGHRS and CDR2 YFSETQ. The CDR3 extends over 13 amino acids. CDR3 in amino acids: CASSLEGGGEAFF. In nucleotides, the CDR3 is TGCGCCAGCAGCTTGGAAGGAGGCGGTGAAGCTTTCTTT.

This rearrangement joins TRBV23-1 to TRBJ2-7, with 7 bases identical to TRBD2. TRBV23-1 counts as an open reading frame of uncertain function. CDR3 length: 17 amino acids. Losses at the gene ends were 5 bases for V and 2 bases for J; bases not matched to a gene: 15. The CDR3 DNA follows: TGCGCCAGCAGTTTGGGGGGGGGAGGACTCGAACCCTACGAGCAGTACTTC. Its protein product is CASSLGGGGLEPYEQYF.

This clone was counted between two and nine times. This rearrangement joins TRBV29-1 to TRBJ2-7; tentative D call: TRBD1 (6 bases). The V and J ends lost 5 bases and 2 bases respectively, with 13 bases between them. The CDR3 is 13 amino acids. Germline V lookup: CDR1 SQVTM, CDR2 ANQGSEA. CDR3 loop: CSVTQGITYEQYF. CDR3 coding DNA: TGCAGCGTTACCCAGGGGATTACCTACGAGCAGTACTTC.

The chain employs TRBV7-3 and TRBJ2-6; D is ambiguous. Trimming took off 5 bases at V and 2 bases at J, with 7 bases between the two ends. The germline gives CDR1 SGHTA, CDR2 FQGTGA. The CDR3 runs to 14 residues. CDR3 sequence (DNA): TGTGCCAGCAGCCTCTTTGCTGGGGCCAACGTCCTGACTTTC. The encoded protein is CASSLFAGANVLTF.

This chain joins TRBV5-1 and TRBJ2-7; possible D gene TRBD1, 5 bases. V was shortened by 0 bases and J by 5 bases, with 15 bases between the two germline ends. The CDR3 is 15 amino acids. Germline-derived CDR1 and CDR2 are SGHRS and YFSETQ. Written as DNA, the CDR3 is TGCGCCAGCAGCTTGGAGGGGTACGAGTCGAACGAGCAGTACTTC. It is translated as CASSLEGYESNEQYF.

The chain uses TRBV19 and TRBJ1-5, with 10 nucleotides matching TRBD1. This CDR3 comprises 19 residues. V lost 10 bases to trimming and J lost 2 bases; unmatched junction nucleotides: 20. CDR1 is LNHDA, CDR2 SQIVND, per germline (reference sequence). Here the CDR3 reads CAKIRRDRGRGGGNQPQHF. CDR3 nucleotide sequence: TGTGCCAAAATCCGAAGGGACAGGGGACGGGGAGGTGGCAATCAGCCCCAGCATTTT.

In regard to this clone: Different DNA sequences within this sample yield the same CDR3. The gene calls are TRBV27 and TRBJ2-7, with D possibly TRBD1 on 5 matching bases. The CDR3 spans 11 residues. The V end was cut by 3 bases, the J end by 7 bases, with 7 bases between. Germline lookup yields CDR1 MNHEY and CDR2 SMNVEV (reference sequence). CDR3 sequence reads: CASSFSGEQYF. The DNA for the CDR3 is TGTGCCAGCAGTTTCTCAGGGGAGCAGTACTTC.

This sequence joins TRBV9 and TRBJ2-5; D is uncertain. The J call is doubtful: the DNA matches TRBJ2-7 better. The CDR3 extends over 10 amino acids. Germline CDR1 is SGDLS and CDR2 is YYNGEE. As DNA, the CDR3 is TGTGCCAGCAGCACCTACGAGCAGTACTTC. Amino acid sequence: CASSTYEQYF.

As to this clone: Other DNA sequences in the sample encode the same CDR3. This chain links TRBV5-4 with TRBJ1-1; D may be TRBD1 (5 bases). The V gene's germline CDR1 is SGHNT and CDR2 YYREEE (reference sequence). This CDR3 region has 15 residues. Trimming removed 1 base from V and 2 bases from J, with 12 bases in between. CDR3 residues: CASSLLQGLNTEAFF. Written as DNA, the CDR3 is TGTGCCAGCAGCTTGCTTCAGGGTCTAAACACTGAAGCTTTCTTT.

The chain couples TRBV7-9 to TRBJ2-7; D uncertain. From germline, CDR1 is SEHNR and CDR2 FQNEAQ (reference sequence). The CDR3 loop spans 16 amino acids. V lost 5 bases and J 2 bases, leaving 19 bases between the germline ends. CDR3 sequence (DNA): TGTGCCAGCAGCCCATTAGGAGAGCTGTCCACCTACGAGCAGTACTTC. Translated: CASSPLGELSTYEQYF.

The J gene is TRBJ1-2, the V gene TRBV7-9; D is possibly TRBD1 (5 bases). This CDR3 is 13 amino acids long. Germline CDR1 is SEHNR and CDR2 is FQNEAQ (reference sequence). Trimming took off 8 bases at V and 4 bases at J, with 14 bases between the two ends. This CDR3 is CASSGGGSYGYTF. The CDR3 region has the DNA TGTGCCAGCTCCGGGGGGGGGTCCTATGGCTACACCTTC.

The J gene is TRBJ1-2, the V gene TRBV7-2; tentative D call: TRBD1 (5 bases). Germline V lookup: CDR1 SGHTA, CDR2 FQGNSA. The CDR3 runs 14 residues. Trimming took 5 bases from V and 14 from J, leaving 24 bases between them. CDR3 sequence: CASSARLPGTGWTF. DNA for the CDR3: TGTGCCAGCAGCGCTAGACTACCCGGGACTGGCTGGACCTTC. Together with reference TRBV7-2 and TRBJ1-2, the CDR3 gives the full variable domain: GAGVSQSPSNKVTEKGKDVELRCDPISGHTALYWYRQSLGQGLEFLIYFQGNSAPDKSGLPSDRFSAERTGGSVSTLTIQRTQQEDSAVYLCASSARLPGTGWTFGSGTRLTVV.

The CDR3 DNA is TGTGCCACCAGCAGTCTATGGCAGGGGGCGGACGAGCAGTACTTC. This sequence encodes CATSSLWQGADEQYF. This chain joins TRBV15 and TRBJ2-7; 8 bases are a match to TRBD1. Germline V gene sequence: CDR1 LNHNV, CDR2 YYDKDF (reference sequence). The CDR3 extends over 15 amino acids. J lost 5 bases, V lost 3 bases, and 9 bases had no gene match.

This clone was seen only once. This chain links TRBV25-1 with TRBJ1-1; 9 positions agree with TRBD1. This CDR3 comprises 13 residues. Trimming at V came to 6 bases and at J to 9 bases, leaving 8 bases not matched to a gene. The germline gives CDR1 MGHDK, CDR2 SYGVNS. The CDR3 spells CASSPGTGRKAFF. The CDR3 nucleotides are TGTGCCAGCAGCCCCGGGACAGGGCGGAAAGCTTTCTTT.

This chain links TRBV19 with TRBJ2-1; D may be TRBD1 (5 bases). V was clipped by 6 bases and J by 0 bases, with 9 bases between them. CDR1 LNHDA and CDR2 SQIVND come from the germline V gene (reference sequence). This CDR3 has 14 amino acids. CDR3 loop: CASSPDNSYNEQFF. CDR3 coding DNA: TGTGCCAGTAGCCCGGACAACTCCTACAATGAGCAGTTCTTC.